This T cell receptor (beta chain) was documented in a study of CD8+CD57+ T cells in acquired aplastic anemia (dated by TCRdb to about 2018). The study in broad terms: DNA extracted from sorted CD4+ and CD8+ cells had a mean of approximately 3.4 ug, with a range of roughly 0.17 to 27.4 ug. An average of approximately 9.8 million reads for CD4+ cells and under 13 million reads for CD8+ cells was obtained from healthy donor samples. General conclusions and limits of the study: Twenty-nine CD8+ CDR3 sequences were shared between patients and controls but appeared highly expressed in patients and within their immunodominant clones. No significant difference in CD8+ Simpson's diversity was found between patients and healthy controls (P=0.060).

In the study, sorted CD4+ and CD8+ blood T cells from patients with severe aplastic anemia and from healthy subjects underwent deep sequencing of TCR repertoires. Ficoll-Paque density gradient centrifugation was used to isolate peripheral blood mononuclear cells. Before DNA extraction, CD4+ and CD8+ T cells were sorted with FACS or magnetic beads. Measured from the cysteine to the phenylalanine, the CDR3 is 11 residues long. This entry keeps only the CDR3 DNA: 33 bases, framed from base 1. The germline V gene provides CDR1 SQVTM and CDR2 ANQGSEA. Trimming removed 7 bases from V and 9 bases from J, leaving 15 bases between the germline ends. Profiling of TCR beta VDJ combinations and CDR3 sequences used genomic DNA as the template. TCR repertoire sequencing was run on an Illumina HiSeq 2000. In the original analysis: TRBV/TRBJ rearrangement plots, CDR3 size and DJ length profiles, and Simpson's diversity index were used to assess repertoires. The immunodominant clone was defined as the most abundant DNA sequence in deep sequencing data. CDR3 amino acid sequences were screened for sharing across subjects and were compared with published repertoires and the VDJdb database. TCRdb handled the public reads itself, with Q25 trimming in fastp and clone calling in MiXCR, and kept productive beta chains. Here each entry gathers all rows of one CDR3 protein and keeps the most common genes and DNA. TCRdb, not the authors, supplied the V and J calls. The sample has 100,000 to 120,000 distinct CDR3 sequences on record, approximately 49% of them singletons. The ten largest clones capture 30% to 40% of the sample.

About this clonotype: Its antigen is not yet known. No per-base quality is available; no much larger clone lies one base away.

The rearrangement joined TRBV29-1 to TRBJ1-1, with TRBD1 as a weak D call on 5 bases. The sequenced sample consisted of sorted CD4+, CD8+, or CD8+CD57+ T cells (not recorded which) from PBMCs. The source is a human donor in good health, serving as a control. The CDR3 in this case is CSADVPGKAFF. The sequence in DNA is TGCAGCGCTGACGTGCCAGGGAAAGCTTTCTTT.